The 14 T cell receptor beta chains below come from one sample, sequenced in a study of blood T cell repertoires in COVID-19. TCRdb's table, derived via immunoSEQ multiplex PCR, lists solely in-frame clones and lacks some. The data show 210,000 or so clones, around 90% seen once. What was sequenced was PBMCs or T cells enriched from blood (not recorded which). The receptors were gathered from a man between 25 and 39 years old who had recovered from COVID-19.

The V and J genes are TRBV6-5 and TRBJ2-7; 9 bases align to TRBD1. After removal of 6 bases from V and 4 bases from J, the junction contained 10 bases not matched to a gene. In germline, CDR1 is MNHEY, CDR2 SVGAGI. The CDR3 covers 15 residues. The CDR3 DNA is TGTGCCAGCAGGGATCCGGGACAGGGCGATTACGAGCAGTACTTC. Amino acid sequence: CASRDPGQGDYEQYF.

CDR3: CASSLVHFNSPLHF. The CDR3 coding sequence is TGTGCCAGCAGCTTAGTACATTTTAATTCACCCCTCCACTTT. The chain uses TRBV7-9 and TRBJ1-6; the D is unclear. V lost 1 base to trimming and J lost 6 bases, with 7 bases between them. CDR3 length equals 14 residues. Germline CDR1 and CDR2: SEHNR and FQNEAQ (reference sequence).

The chain carries TRBV11-2 and TRBJ2-1; TRBD1 matches 10 bases. Unmatched junction bases numbered 11, after V lost 4 bases and J lost 5 bases. The CDR3 is 17 amino acids. From germline, CDR1 is SGHAT and CDR2 FQNNGV. The CDR3 coding sequence is TGTGCCAGCAGCTCCAGGGGACAGGGGTTTAGGCACAATGAGCAGTTCTTC. This encodes CASSSRGQGFRHNEQFF.

The rearrangement joins TRBV2 to TRBJ1-3; D is unclear. Trimming took 4 bases from V and 0 from J, leaving 7 bases between them. In germline, CDR1 is SNHLY, CDR2 FYNNEI. This CDR3 comprises 14 residues. CDR3 nucleotides: TGTGCCAGCAGTGGAGATCCCTCTGGAAACACCATATATTTT. This encodes CASSGDPSGNTIYF.

The V and J genes are TRBV10-2 and TRBJ2-1; the match to TRBD1 covers 7 bases. Trimming removed 8 bases from V and 0 bases from J; junction bases left unmatched: 7. This CDR3 contains 15 residues. The germline CDR1 and CDR2 sequences are WSHSY and SAAADI. DNA of the CDR3: TGCGCCAGCGCTCCAGGGGGTAGCTCCTACAATGAGCAGTTCTTC. This gives the protein CASAPGGSSYNEQFF.

This chain links TRBV5-1 with TRBJ2-3; a weak D match, TRBD1 (6 bases). Trimming took 3 bases from V and 4 from J, leaving 15 bases between them. CDR3 length equals 15 residues. Germline-derived CDR1 and CDR2 are SGHRS and YFSETQ. CDR3 sequence (DNA): TGCGCCAGCAGCTCGCAGGGGATACGGTCAGATACGCAGTATTTT. This sequence encodes CASSSQGIRSDTQYF.

This rearrangement joins TRBV30 to TRBJ2-7, with 10 bases that match TRBD1. V lost 8 bases and J lost 6; bases outside the gene matches: 7. The CDR3 has 12 residues. The germline V gene encodes CDR1 GTSNPN and CDR2 SVGIG (reference sequence). The CDR3 DNA follows: TGTGCCGGGGGACAGGGGATCAGCGAGCAGTACTTC. Encoded protein: CAGGQGISEQYF. The variable domain in full, completed from reference TRBV30 and TRBJ2-7, reads SQTIHQWPATLVQPVGSPLSLECTVEGTSNPNLYWYRQAAGRGLQLLFYSVGIGQISSEVPQNLSASRPQDRQFILSSKKLLLSDSGFYLCAGGQGISEQYFGPGTRLTVT.

The CDR3 sequence is CASSWDKGGNTIYF. As DNA, the CDR3 is TGTGCCAGCAGTTGGGATAAGGGGGGAAACACCATATATTTT. This rearrangement joins TRBV28 to TRBJ1-3, with a weak D call TRBD1 (5 bases). Germline values: CDR1 MDHEN, CDR2 SYDVKM. This CDR3 has 14 residues. V shed 4 bases and J shed 4 bases, with 11 bases lying between them.

The rearrangement uses TRBV6-5 and TRBJ2-5, with 9 positions matching TRBD2. Germline V gene data show CDR1 as MNHEY and CDR2 as SVGAGI. This CDR3 has 16 residues. Trimming took 2 bases from V and 3 from J; bases not matched to a gene: 7. The DNA of the CDR3 is TGTGCCAGCAGTTACGGGCGCGCGGGAGGGGAAGAGACCCAGTACTTC. It specifies CASSYGRAGGEETQYF.

J is TRBJ1-3 and V is TRBV7-8; 9 bases fit TRBD1. This CDR3 region has 14 residues. J lost 1 base, V lost 8 bases, and 3 bases had no gene match. Germline lookup yields CDR1 SGHVS and CDR2 FQNEAQ. CDR3 residues: CASGTGTSGNTIYF. CDR3 nucleotides: TGTGCCAGCGGGACAGGGACTTCTGGAAACACCATATATTTT.

This chain connects TRBV27 to TRBJ2-7; weak D call: TRBD1 (5 bases). Trimming took off 6 bases at V and 0 bases at J, with 18 bases between the two ends. The germline V gene encodes CDR1 MNHEY and CDR2 SMNVEV (reference sequence). This CDR3 is built from 16 residues. CDR3 residues: CASRVGAGRSSYEQYF. DNA for the CDR3: TGTGCCAGCAGGGTAGGTGCAGGGCGTAGCTCCTACGAGCAGTACTTC.

The chain carries TRBV7-8 and TRBJ1-5; 7 positions match TRBD1. The V gene end was trimmed by 3 bases and the J gene end by 3 bases; junction bases not matched to a gene: 5. This CDR3 contains 15 residues. Germline V gene data show CDR1 as SGHVS and CDR2 as FQNEAQ. The CDR3 sequence: CASSFTGVFNQPQHF. CDR3 bases: TGTGCCAGCAGCTTTACAGGGGTTTTCAATCAGCCCCAGCATTTT. Together with reference TRBV7-8 and TRBJ1-5, the CDR3 gives the full variable domain: GAGVSQSPRYKVAKRGQDVALRCDPISGHVSLFWYQQALGQGPEFLTYFQNEAQLDKSGLPSDRFFAERPEGSVSTLKIQRTQQEDSAVYLCASSFTGVFNQPQHFGDGTRLSIL.

V and J are TRBV7-8 and TRBJ1-6; TRBD1 agrees at 7 bases. Germline V gene sequence: CDR1 SGHVS, CDR2 FQNEAQ. The CDR3 runs to 19 residues. V was clipped by 0 bases and J by 0 bases; unmatched bases: 8. CDR3 amino acids: CASSLAFSAGGSYNSPLHF. CDR3 DNA sequence: TGTGCCAGCAGCTTAGCGTTCTCGGCAGGGGGCTCCTATAATTCACCCCTCCACTTT.

The gene calls are TRBV27 and TRBJ2-1, with TRBD2 as a possible D gene (6 bases). The CDR3 totals 16 residues. Germline lookup yields CDR1 MNHEY and CDR2 SMNVEV (reference sequence). Trimming took 6 bases from V and 0 from J, leaving 15 bases between them. CDR3 nucleotide sequence: TGTGCCAGCAGCCGATTGGGACTCTCCTCCTACAATGAGCAGTTCTTC. Amino acids: CASSRLGLSSYNEQFF.